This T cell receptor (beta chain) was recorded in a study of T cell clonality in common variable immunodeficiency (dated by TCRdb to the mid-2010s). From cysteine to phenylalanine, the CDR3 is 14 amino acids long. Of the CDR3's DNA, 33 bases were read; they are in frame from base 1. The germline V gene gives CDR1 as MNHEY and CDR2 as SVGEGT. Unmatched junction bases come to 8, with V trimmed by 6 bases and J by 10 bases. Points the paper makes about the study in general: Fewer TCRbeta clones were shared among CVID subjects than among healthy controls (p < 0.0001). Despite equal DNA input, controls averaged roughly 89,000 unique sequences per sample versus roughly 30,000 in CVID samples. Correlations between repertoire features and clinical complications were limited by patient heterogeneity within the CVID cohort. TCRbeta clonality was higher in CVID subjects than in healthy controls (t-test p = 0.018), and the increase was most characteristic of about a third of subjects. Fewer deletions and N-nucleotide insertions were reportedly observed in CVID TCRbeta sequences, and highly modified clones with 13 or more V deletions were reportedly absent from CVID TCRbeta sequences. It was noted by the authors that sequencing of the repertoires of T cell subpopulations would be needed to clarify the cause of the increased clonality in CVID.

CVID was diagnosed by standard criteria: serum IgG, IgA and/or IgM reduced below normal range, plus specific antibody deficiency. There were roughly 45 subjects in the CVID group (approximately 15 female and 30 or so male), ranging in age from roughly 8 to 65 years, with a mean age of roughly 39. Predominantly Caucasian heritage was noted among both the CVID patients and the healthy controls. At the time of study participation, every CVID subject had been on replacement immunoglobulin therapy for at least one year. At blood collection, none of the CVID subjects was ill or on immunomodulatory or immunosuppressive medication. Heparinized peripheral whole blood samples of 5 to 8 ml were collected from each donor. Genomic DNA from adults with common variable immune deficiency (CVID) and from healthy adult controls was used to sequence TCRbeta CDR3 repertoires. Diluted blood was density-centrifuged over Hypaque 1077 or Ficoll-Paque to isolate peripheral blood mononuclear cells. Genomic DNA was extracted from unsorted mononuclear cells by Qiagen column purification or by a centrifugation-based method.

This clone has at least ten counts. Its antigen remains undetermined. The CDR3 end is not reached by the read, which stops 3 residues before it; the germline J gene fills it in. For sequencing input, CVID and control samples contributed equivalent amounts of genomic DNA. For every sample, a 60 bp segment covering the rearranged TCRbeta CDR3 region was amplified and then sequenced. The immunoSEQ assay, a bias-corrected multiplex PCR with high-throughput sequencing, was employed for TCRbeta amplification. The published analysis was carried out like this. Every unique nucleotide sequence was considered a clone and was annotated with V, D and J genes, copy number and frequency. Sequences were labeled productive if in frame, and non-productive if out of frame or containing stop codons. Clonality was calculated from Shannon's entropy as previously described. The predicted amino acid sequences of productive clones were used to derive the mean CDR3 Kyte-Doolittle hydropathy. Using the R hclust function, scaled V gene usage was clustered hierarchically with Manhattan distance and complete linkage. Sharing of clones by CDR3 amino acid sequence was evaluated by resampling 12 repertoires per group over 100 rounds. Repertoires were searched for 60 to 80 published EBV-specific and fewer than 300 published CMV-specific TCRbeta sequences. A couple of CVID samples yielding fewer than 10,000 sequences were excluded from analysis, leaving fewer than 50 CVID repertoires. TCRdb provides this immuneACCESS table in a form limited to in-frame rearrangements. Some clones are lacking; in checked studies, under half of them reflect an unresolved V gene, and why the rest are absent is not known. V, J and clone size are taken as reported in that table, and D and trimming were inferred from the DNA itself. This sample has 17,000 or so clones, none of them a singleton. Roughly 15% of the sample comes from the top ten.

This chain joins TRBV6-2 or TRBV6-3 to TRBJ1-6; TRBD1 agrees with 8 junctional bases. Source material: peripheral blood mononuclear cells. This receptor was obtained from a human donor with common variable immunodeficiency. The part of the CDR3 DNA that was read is TGTGCCAGCAGCCTTGGACAGGGAGGATCACCC. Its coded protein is CASSLGQGGSP. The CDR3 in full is CASSLGQGGSPLHF.